This entry lists 13 T cell receptor beta chains sequenced from one sample in a study of blood T cell repertoires in COVID-19. The method was immunoSEQ multiplex PCR; TCRdb's version includes in-frame clones alone and lacks a portion of them. The table has 30,000 to 40,000 clones, 85% to 90% seen once. The material sequenced was peripheral blood. Receptors originate from a man aged 70 or older with active COVID-19.

This chain uses TRBV2 with TRBJ2-1; D remains unclear. This CDR3 has 13 residues. Trimming cost V 7 bases and J 8 bases, with 15 bases left between them. The germline CDR1 and CDR2 sequences are SNHLY and FYNNEI. CDR3 coding DNA: TGTGCCAGCACCCCGACGACTGGGTATGAGCAGTTCTTC. Amino acids: CASTPTTGYEQFF.

The genes are TRBV7-9 and TRBJ2-7; tentative D call: TRBD1 (5 bases). The CDR3 sequence is 11 residues long. Germline V gives CDR1 SEHNR, CDR2 FQNEAQ (reference sequence). Deletions cut 4 bases from V and 7 bases from J, with 8 bases between. CDR3 amino acids: CASSSGQEQYF. CDR3 in DNA: TGTGCCAGCAGCTCCGGACAAGAGCAGTACTTC.

V and J are TRBV6-5 and TRBJ1-2; tentatively, D is TRBD1 (6 bases). The CDR3 is 15 residues long. V lost 0 bases and J lost 4, with 12 bases in between. Germline V gene data show CDR1 as MNHEY and CDR2 as SVGAGI. The CDR3 protein is CASSYSQGQPYGYTF. In DNA form, the CDR3 reads TGTGCCAGCAGTTACTCGCAGGGGCAACCCTATGGCTACACCTTC.

This clone was counted a single time. This chain joins TRBV7-6 and TRBJ2-7; 10 nucleotides line up with TRBD1. The CDR3 consists of 15 residues. In germline, CDR1 is SGHVS, CDR2 FNYEAQ. V trimming: 5 bases; J trimming: 3 bases; junction bases outside the gene matches: 7. The CDR3 spells CASSPGGTGDYEQYF. Written as DNA, the CDR3 is TGTGCCAGCAGCCCTGGGGGGACAGGGGACTACGAGCAGTACTTC.

V gene TRBV4-2 combines with J gene TRBJ2-1; 8 bases match TRBD2. Unmatched junction bases numbered 5, after V lost 0 bases and J lost 4 bases. The CDR3 extends over 16 amino acids. Germline values: CDR1 LGHNA, CDR2 YNFKEQ. The CDR3 nucleotides are TGTGCCAGCAGCCAAGATTTAGCGGGATCATACAATGAGCAGTTCTTC. This encodes CASSQDLAGSYNEQFF.

The V call is TRBV6-4, the J call TRBJ2-7; 11 bases match TRBD2. Germline V gene sequence: CDR1 MRHNA, CDR2 SNTAGT. Trimming cost V 2 bases and J 1 base; bases outside gene matches: 10. This CDR3 region has 18 residues. The CDR3 loop is CASSDKSSGRARSYEQYF. CDR3 coding DNA: TGTGCCAGCAGTGACAAAAGTAGCGGGAGGGCCCGGTCCTACGAGCAGTACTTC.

The V and J genes are TRBV4-2 and TRBJ2-1, with 10 bases that match TRBD1. The CDR3 length is 18 residues. J gave up 5 bases and V 2 bases, and 12 bases lay outside the gene matches. CDR1 and CDR2 from the germline V gene are LGHNA and YNFKEQ. The CDR3 coding sequence is TGTGCCAGCAGCCAATCTTTTTCCGGACAGGGGGGCAACAATGAGCAGTTCTTC. It specifies CASSQSFSGQGGNNEQFF.

The J gene is TRBJ2-7, the V gene TRBV28; 12 bases line up with TRBD1. CDR3 length: 15 residues. J was trimmed by 3 bases and V by 5 bases; bases with no gene match: 5. Germline V gene data show CDR1 as MDHEN and CDR2 as SYDVKM. The CDR3 is CASSTGTGGGYEQYF. The CDR3 DNA follows: TGTGCCAGCAGTACAGGGACAGGGGGCGGCTACGAGCAGTACTTC. Looking up the rest from reference TRBV28 and TRBJ2-7 gives the full variable domain: DVKVTQSSRYLVKRTGEKVFLECVQDMDHENMFWYRQDPGLGLRLIYFSYDVKMKEKGDIPEGYSVSREKKERFSLILESASTNQTSMYLCASSTGTGGGYEQYFGPGTRLTVT.

This chain joins TRBV4-2 and TRBJ2-2, with D tentatively TRBD1 (6 bases). The CDR3 contains 14 residues. The germline V and J ends were trimmed by 2 bases and 5 bases, with 9 bases remaining between them. CDR1 and CDR2 (germline): LGHNA, YNFKEQ. Written as DNA, the CDR3 is TGTGCCAGCAGCCAAACAGGGCGGACCGGGGAGCTGTTTTTT. Amino acid sequence: CASSQTGRTGELFF.

The chain couples TRBV9 to TRBJ2-1; 10 bases match TRBD2. Unmatched junction bases numbered 16, after V lost 4 bases and J lost 9 bases. The CDR3 covers 17 residues. The germline V gene has CDR1 SGDLS and CDR2 YYNGEE. The CDR3 region is CASSPGLAAGPHGEQFF. The CDR3 coding sequence is TGTGCCAGCAGCCCAGGACTAGCGGCCGGGCCCCATGGTGAGCAGTTCTTC.

The rearrangement links TRBV7-6 to TRBJ1-1, with 7 bases aligning to TRBD1. Germline V gene data show CDR1 as SGHVS and CDR2 as FNYEAQ. V lost 5 bases to trimming and J lost 0 bases; unmatched junction nucleotides: 6. The CDR3 loop spans 15 amino acids. CDR3 in DNA: TGTGCCAGCAGCCCAGAGGGACAGATGAACACTGAAGCTTTCTTT. Its translation: CASSPEGQMNTEAFF. The variable domain in full, with the rest retrieved from reference TRBV7-6 and TRBJ1-1, is GAGVSQSPRYKVTKRGQDVALRCDPISGHVSLYWYRQALGQGPEFLTYFNYEAQQDKSGLPNDRFSAERPEGSISTLTIQRTEQRDSAMYRCASSPEGQMNTEAFFGQGTRLTVV.

The rearrangement joins TRBV5-4 to TRBJ2-3; the match to TRBD2 covers 9 bases. This CDR3 spans 16 amino acids. CDR1 is SGHNT, CDR2 YYREEE, per germline (reference sequence). Unmatched junction bases numbered 8, after V lost 3 bases and J lost 3 bases. The chain's CDR3 is CASSSPSSGITDTQYF. The CDR3 nucleotides are TGTGCCAGCAGCTCGCCGTCTAGCGGGATTACAGATACGCAGTATTTT.

The count of this clone is one. The chain carries TRBV30 and TRBJ1-6; 7 bases match TRBD1. The junction had 7 bases not matched to a gene; V was cut back by 7 bases and J by 10 bases. Germline CDR1 GTSNPN, CDR2 SVGIG (reference sequence). The CDR3 covers 12 residues. CDR3 protein: CASRQGRSPLHF. Written as DNA, the CDR3 is TGTGCCTCTAGACAGGGAAGATCACCCCTCCACTTT. Drawing the rest from reference TRBV30 and TRBJ1-6, the complete variable domain is SQTIHQWPATLVQPVGSPLSLECTVEGTSNPNLYWYRQAAGRGLQLLFYSVGIGQISSEVPQNLSASRPQDRQFILSSKKLLLSDSGFYLCASRQGRSPLHFGNGTRLTVT.